The 3 T cell receptor beta chains listed next were all sequenced from one sample in a study of CD8 T cells in Susac syndrome. With random hexamers, about 0.45 to 1 ug RNA was reverse transcribed. A single record per CDR3 protein comes from TCRdb applying MiXCR to the immunoSEQ multiplex PCR reads. Of under 200,000 distinct CDR3 sequences listed, roughly 96% were seen once; the top ten hold 0.15% to 0.2%. The sequenced material came from CD8+ T cells from PBMCs. These receptor sequences come from a human donor with multiple sclerosis.

The chain joins TRBV20-1 to TRBJ1-5; 7 nucleotides match TRBD1. With 6 bases clipped from V and 6 bases from J, the junction kept 11 bases outside the gene matches. From germline, CDR1 is DFQATT and CDR2 SNEGSKA (reference sequence). CDR3 length: 14 residues. CDR3 DNA sequence: TGCAGTGCAAATGACAGGGCCTTCGGTCAGCCCCAGCATTTT. Protein: CSANDRAFGQPQHF.

This clonotype was seen just once. The chain carries TRBV27 and TRBJ1-2; 7 bases map to TRBD1. The CDR3 runs to 16 residues. With V trimmed by 5 bases and J by 1 base, 10 bases remained unmatched. Germline V lookup: CDR1 MNHEY, CDR2 SMNVEV (reference sequence). This chain's CDR3 is CASSPQGGRFNYGYTF. As DNA, the CDR3 is TGTGCCAGCAGTCCCCAGGGGGGGCGTTTTAACTATGGCTACACCTTC.

The chain combines TRBV12-3 or TRBV12-4 with TRBJ2-1; D perhaps matches TRBD2 (7 bases). Trimming cost V 7 bases and J 4 bases, with 14 bases left between them. The CDR3 is 14 amino acids. The CDR3: CASTVGGPYNEQFF. The CDR3 region has the DNA TGTGCCAGCACGGTGGGGGGGCCTTACAATGAGCAGTTCTTC.